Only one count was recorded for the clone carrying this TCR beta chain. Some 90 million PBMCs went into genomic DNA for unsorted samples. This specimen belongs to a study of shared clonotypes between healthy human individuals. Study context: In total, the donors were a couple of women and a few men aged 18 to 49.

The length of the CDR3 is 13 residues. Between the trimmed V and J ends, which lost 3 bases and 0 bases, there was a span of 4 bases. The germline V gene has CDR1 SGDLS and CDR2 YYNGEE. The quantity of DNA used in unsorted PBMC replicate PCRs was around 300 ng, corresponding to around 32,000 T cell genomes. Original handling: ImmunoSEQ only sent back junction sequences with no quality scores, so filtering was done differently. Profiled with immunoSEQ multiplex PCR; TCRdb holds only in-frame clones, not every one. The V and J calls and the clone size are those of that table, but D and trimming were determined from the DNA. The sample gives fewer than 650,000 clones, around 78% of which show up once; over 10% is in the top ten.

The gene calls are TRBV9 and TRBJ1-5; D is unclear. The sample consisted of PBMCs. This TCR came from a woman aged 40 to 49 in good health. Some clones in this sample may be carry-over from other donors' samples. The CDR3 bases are TGTGCCAGCAGCGACGGTAGCAATCAGCCCCAGCATTTT. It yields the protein CASSDGSNQPQHF. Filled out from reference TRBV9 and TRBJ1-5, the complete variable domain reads DSGVTQTPKHLITATGQRVTLRCSPRSGDLSVYWYQQSLDQGLQFLIQYYNGEERAKGNILERFSAQQFPDLHSELNLSSLELGDSALYFCASSDGSNQPQHFGDGTRLSIL.